These 15 T cell receptor beta chains were sequenced from one sample in a study of vaccination effects on CD4 cells after COVID-19. Before sequencing, viral peptide pools were used by the ViraFEST assay to expand antigen-specific CD4+ T cells. Culturing for roughly 10 days preceded CD4+ T cell isolation. Either the BNT162b2 or mRNA-1273 vaccine was given to participants in two doses. Antigens of these TCRs are unknown. TCRdb keeps only in-frame clones here, not all; method: immunoSEQ multiplex PCR. This table has tens of thousands of clones, about 81% appearing once. The sequencing used CD4+ T cells from PBMCs cultured with HCoV-229E spike peptides, collected after COVID-19 vaccination. The receptors derive from a human donor who received a COVID-19 vaccine.

The chain employs TRBV18 and TRBJ1-5, with D maybe TRBD1 (5 bases). The CDR3 has 14 residues. The germline gives CDR1 KGHSH, CDR2 LQKENI. The V and J ends lost 3 bases and 2 bases respectively, with 8 bases between them. The CDR3: CASSPRDGNQPQHF. In nucleotides, the CDR3 is TGTGCCAGCTCACCCAGGGATGGCAATCAGCCCCAGCATTTT.

The CDR3 is CASRATSGGGRETQYF. The CDR3 region has the DNA TGTGCCAGCAGAGCCACTAGCGGGGGGGGAAGAGAGACCCAGTACTTC. J is TRBJ2-5 and V is TRBV2; 13 bases agree with TRBD2. V shed 6 bases, J shed 4 bases, and the junction held 8 bases outside the gene matches. Per the germline V gene, CDR1 is SNHLY and CDR2 is FYNNEI. This CDR3 is built from 16 residues. Supplemented by reference TRBV2 and TRBJ2-5, the full variable domain reads EPEVTQTPSHQVTQMGQEVILRCVPISNHLYFYWYRQILGQKVEFLVSFYNNEISEKSEIFDDQFSVERPDGSNFTLKIRSTKLEDSAMYFCASRATSGGGRETQYFGPGTRLLVL.

This chain joins TRBV3-1 (or the pseudogene TRBV3-2) and TRBJ1-5; D is ambiguous. V lost 4 bases and J 0 bases, leaving 10 bases between the germline ends. This CDR3 spans 15 amino acids. Per germline, CDR1 LGHDT and CDR2 YNNKEL (reference sequence). In DNA form, the CDR3 reads TGTGCCAGCAGCCCTTCTGACCGTAGCAATCAGCCCCAGCATTTT. As protein: CASSPSDRSNQPQHF.

The chain joins TRBV30 to TRBJ1-2; 9 positions agree with TRBD1. The V and J ends lost 0 bases and 5 bases, in that order; junction bases with no gene match: 4. Per the germline V gene, CDR1 is GTSNPN and CDR2 is SVGIG (reference sequence). This CDR3 comprises 14 residues. CDR3 residues: CAWSVQGAWYGYTF. Written as DNA, the CDR3 is TGTGCCTGGAGTGTACAGGGGGCCTGGTATGGCTACACCTTC.

This chain joins TRBV30 and TRBJ1-2; 8 nucleotides align to TRBD1. The CDR3 is 14 amino acids. The germline V gene encodes CDR1 GTSNPN and CDR2 SVGIG (reference sequence). V was clipped by 1 base and J by 5 bases; unmatched bases: 6. CDR3 nucleotides: TGTGCCTGGAGTGGTGGGACAGGAGCGTATGGCTACACCTTC. Its translation: CAWSGGTGAYGYTF.

The rearrangement joins TRBV6-5 to TRBJ2-3, with a possible D match to TRBD2 (6 bases). V shed 9 bases and J shed 2 bases, with 15 bases lying between them. The CDR3 extends over 14 amino acids. CDR1 is MNHEY, CDR2 SVGAGI, per germline. For the CDR3, the DNA is TGTGCCAGTGTCAGACGGGGGTTCACAGATACGCAGTATTTT. It translates to CASVRRGFTDTQYF.

The chain uses TRBV5-1 and TRBJ2-1; 8 bases align to TRBD1. This CDR3 has 13 amino acids. Germline lookup yields CDR1 SGHRS and CDR2 YFSETQ. V gave up 3 bases and J gave up 7 bases; unmatched junction bases: 3. CDR3 in DNA: TGCGCCAGCAGCTGGAGACAGGGGAATGAGCAGTTCTTC. This sequence encodes CASSWRQGNEQFF.

A single count supports this clone. V gene TRBV5-6 combines with J gene TRBJ1-2; no clear D gene. CDR1 SGHDT and CDR2 YYEEEE come from the germline V gene. Trimming took 0 bases from V and 2 from J, leaving 8 bases between them. The CDR3 consists of 14 residues. The CDR3 coding sequence is TGTGCCAGCAGCTTGGGTAGTTCCAACTATGGCTACACCTTC. Protein: CASSLGSSNYGYTF. The entire variable domain, with the rest obtained from reference TRBV5-6 and TRBJ1-2, is as follows: DAGVTQSPTHLIKTRGQQVTLRCSPKSGHDTVSWYQQALGQGPQFIFQYYEEEERQRGNFPDRFSGHQFPNYSSELNVNALLLGDSALYLCASSLGSSNYGYTFGSGTRLTVV.

The rearrangement uses TRBV6-5 and TRBJ2-1; D could derive from TRBD1 or TRBD2 (6 bases each). The germline gives CDR1 MNHEY, CDR2 SVGAGI. The CDR3 extends over 15 amino acids. V shed 0 bases and J shed 2 bases, with 8 bases lying between them. CDR3 nucleotide sequence: TGTGCCAGCAGTTACTCCCGGGGGCCCTACAATGAGCAGTTCTTC. This translates into CASSYSRGPYNEQFF.

The gene calls are TRBV7-2 and TRBJ2-1, with 10 bases aligning to TRBD2. CDR1 SGHTA and CDR2 FQGNSA come from the germline V gene. With 5 bases clipped from V and 7 bases from J, the junction kept 5 bases outside the gene matches. This CDR3 has 14 residues. The CDR3 protein is CASSPSGGRNEQFF. The CDR3 region has the DNA TGTGCCAGCAGCCCTAGCGGGGGAAGGAATGAGCAGTTCTTC.

CDR3 sequence: CASSLDSLAWNEQFF. The CDR3 DNA is TGCGCCAGCAGCTTGGACTCCCTCGCCTGGAATGAGCAGTTCTTC. V and J are TRBV5-1 and TRBJ2-1, with D unclear. The CDR3 has 15 residues. Per the germline V gene, CDR1 is SGHRS and CDR2 is YFSETQ. V lost 0 bases to trimming and J lost 7 bases, with 14 bases between them.

The count of this clone is one. In nucleotides, the CDR3 is TGTGCCACCAGCCCTCGGACAGTAGTGCAGCCCCAGCATTTT. Translation: CATSPRTVVQPQHF. V gene TRBV15 combines with J gene TRBJ1-5; possibly TRBD1 for D (6 bases). V was pared by 5 bases and J by 7 bases, with 15 bases between. CDR3 length equals 14 residues. Germline values: CDR1 LNHNV, CDR2 YYDKDF (reference sequence).

This clone was detected only once. The chain couples TRBV5-1 to TRBJ1-1; maybe TRBD1 (6 bases). Per the germline V gene, CDR1 is SGHRS and CDR2 is YFSETQ. V dropped 1 base and J dropped 7 bases, with 17 bases sitting between them. This CDR3 comprises 15 residues. CDR3 sequence reads: CASSLIAGQGGEAFF. CDR3 DNA: TGCGCCAGCAGCTTGATCGCAGGGCAAGGGGGTGAAGCTTTCTTT.

V usage is TRBV24-1 and J usage is TRBJ1-3; D gene unclear. This CDR3 region has 15 residues. Per germline, CDR1 KGHDR and CDR2 SFDVKD. The V end lost 3 bases, the J end lost 0 bases, and 8 bases lay between the germline ends. CDR3 nucleotides: TGTGCCACCAGTGATAGTAGAAGCTCTGGAAACACCATATATTTT. Protein: CATSDSRSSGNTIYF.

V usage is TRBV5-1 and J usage is TRBJ2-3; D not resolved. V gave up 0 bases and J gave up 0 bases, with 11 bases separating them. CDR1 SGHRS and CDR2 YFSETQ come from the germline V gene. This CDR3 is built from 16 residues. The CDR3 DNA reads TGCGCCAGCAGCTTGGTGTACAGCGCCAGCACAGATACGCAGTATTTT. It codes for CASSLVYSASTDTQYF.